This TCR beta chain emerged from a study of T cells in Graves' hyperthyroidism and ophthalmopathy. This CDR3 contains 14 residues. Trimming removed 2 bases at V and 3 bases at J, with 10 bases between. Germline V gene lookup returns CDR1 MNHNS and CDR2 SASEGT. This clonotype was counted ten times or more. What it recognizes is unknown. Study conclusions and caveats: Before onset, ophthalmopathy was predicted by the model a median 6.5 months earlier.

There were TCR beta CDR3 regions amplified from RNA transcripts. First-round RT-PCR with HTBI primers amplified the TCR CDR3 region. TCRdb reprocessed the multiplex PCR reads with MiXCR, giving one entry per CDR3 protein. This sample has hundreds of thousands of distinct CDR3 sequences, with more than 15% found just once. The sequence derives from a woman aged 18-29 years with Graves' ophthalmopathy. The chain links TRBV6-1 to TRBJ1-1; D remains ambiguous. The specimen sequenced was blood. CDR3 in amino acids: CASSEWVRDTEAFF. The CDR3 bases are TGTGCCAGCAGTGAATGGGTCCGGGACACTGAAGCTTTCTTT.